A single sample is the source of the 27 T cell receptor beta chains below, sequenced in a study of PD-L1 blockade in urothelial cancer. Sequencing was performed with immunoSEQ multiplex PCR; in TCRdb, only in-frame clones are kept and a portion is missing. Of approximately 94,000 clones in the sample, around nine tenths are singletons; the top ten hold roughly 2%. Noted time point: pretreatment peripheral blood. The specimen comprised PBMCs, sampled around atezolizumab (anti-PD-L1) treatment. The source of these receptors is a man aged 60 to 75 with urothelial cancer.

This rearrangement joins TRBV6-1 to TRBJ1-2; D not certain. CDR1 and CDR2 (germline): MNHNS, SASEGT. This CDR3 has 13 residues. V was trimmed by 10 bases and J by 4 bases, leaving 16 bases between them. In nucleotides, the CDR3 is TGTGCCACCTCGGCATCCGGGGTCTATGGCTACACCTTC. As protein: CATSASGVYGYTF.

The rearrangement uses TRBV19 and TRBJ2-5, with 8 bases aligning to TRBD1. The CDR3 is 12 residues long. Trimming at V came to 7 bases and at J to 6 bases, leaving 4 bases not matched to a gene. Germline-derived CDR1 and CDR2 are LNHDA and SQIVND (reference sequence). This CDR3 is CASKDRVKTQYF. CDR3 in DNA: TGTGCCAGTAAGGACAGGGTCAAGACCCAGTACTTC.

The chain combines TRBV15 with TRBJ1-6; 7 bases are a match to TRBD1. This CDR3 comprises 14 residues. V trimming: 6 bases; J trimming: 8 bases; junction bases outside the gene matches: 7. Germline CDR1 reads LNHNV; CDR2 reads YYDKDF (reference sequence). DNA for the CDR3: TGTGCCACCAGTAACGCAGGGGGTTATTCACCCCTCCACTTT. Its translation is CATSNAGGYSPLHF.

The rearrangement joins TRBV5-1 to TRBJ2-3; 7 nucleotides match TRBD1. The J segment lost 2 bases and the V segment lost 4 bases, leaving 7 bases of the junction unmatched. Germline CDR1 and CDR2: SGHRS and YFSETQ. This CDR3 comprises 15 residues. The CDR3 spells CASSNEGQYTDTQYF. The CDR3 nucleotides read TGCGCCAGCAGCAACGAGGGACAGTACACAGATACGCAGTATTTT.

The rearrangement joins TRBV11-3 to TRBJ1-3; D not certain. This CDR3 has 13 amino acids. Germline CDR1 reads SGHNT; CDR2 reads YENEEA. V was clipped by 2 bases and J by 4 bases, with 6 bases between them. The CDR3 spells CASSLNTGNTIYF. The DNA for the CDR3 is TGTGCCAGCAGCTTAAACACAGGAAACACCATATATTTT.

The chain is built from TRBV25-1 and TRBJ1-4, with 10 bases matching TRBD1. Germline assignment: CDR1 MGHDK and CDR2 SYGVNS. J was trimmed by 6 bases and V by 6 bases; bases with no gene match: 4. The CDR3 covers 14 residues. The CDR3 bases are TGTGCCAGCAGGAAGGGACAGGGGCATGAAAAACTGTTTTTT. Its translation is CASRKGQGHEKLFF.

The V call is TRBV25-1, the J call TRBJ2-2, with a tentative D call TRBD1 (6 bases). The CDR3 covers 16 residues. Germline values: CDR1 MGHDK, CDR2 SYGVNS. With 4 bases removed from V and 6 bases from J, the gap between germline ends came to 18 bases. The CDR3 reads CASSATGLFDSGELFF. For the CDR3, the DNA is TGTGCCAGCAGTGCTACAGGGTTATTCGATTCCGGGGAGCTGTTTTTT.

The chain recombines TRBV7-3 with TRBJ2-1; 7 bases are a match to TRBD1. Germline V gives CDR1 SGHTA, CDR2 FQGTGA. The ends lost 4 bases at V and 8 bases at J; junction bases unmatched: 11. The CDR3 is made up of 15 amino acids. CDR3 nucleotides: TGTGCCAGCAGCTCAACCGGGACAGCTAAGGATGAGCAGTTCTTC. Its protein is CASSSTGTAKDEQFF.

This clone was detected only once. The V gene is TRBV27, the J gene TRBJ2-7, with D perhaps TRBD1 (6 bases). Trimming took off 5 bases at V and 3 bases at J, with 20 bases between the two ends. Germline assignment: CDR1 MNHEY and CDR2 SMNVEV (reference sequence). The CDR3 contains 16 residues. The CDR3 DNA reads TGTGCCAGCAGTCTACAAGTAGGGGGACCGAACTACGAGCAGTACTTC. It is translated as CASSLQVGGPNYEQYF.

This clone was seen just once. The rearrangement joins TRBV7-3 to TRBJ1-5, with TRBD1 matching 11 bases. The germline gives CDR1 SGHTA, CDR2 FQGTGA. Trimming at V came to 4 bases and at J to 8 bases, leaving 1 base not matched to a gene. This CDR3 region has 13 residues. CDR3 sequence (DNA): TGTGCCAGCAGCTCGGGACAGGGGGAGCCCCAGCATTTT. It encodes CASSSGQGEPQHF.

The gene calls are TRBV30 and TRBJ2-2; 14 bases are a match to TRBD2. The CDR3 extends over 18 amino acids. Germline lookup yields CDR1 GTSNPN and CDR2 SVGIG (reference sequence). The trim removed 3 bases at V and 4 bases at J, leaving 10 bases unmatched. The CDR3 DNA is TGTGCCTGGAGGGGACTAGCGGGGGACCTAGCGGGCACCGGGGAGCTGTTTTTT. It yields the protein CAWRGLAGDLAGTGELFF.

The J gene is TRBJ2-7, the V gene TRBV11-2, with TRBD2 as a possible D gene (5 bases). The germline CDR1 and CDR2 sequences are SGHAT and FQNNGV. V lost 7 bases and J 0 bases, leaving 19 bases between the germline ends. This CDR3 is built from 16 residues. Here the CDR3 DNA reads TGTGCCAGCACCGAACCCGGGGATACTAGCTCCTACGAGCAGTACTTC. As protein: CASTEPGDTSSYEQYF.

V and J are TRBV29-1 and TRBJ1-3, with D possibly TRBD1 on 6 matching bases. Germline-derived CDR1 and CDR2 are SQVTM and ANQGSEA. The length of the CDR3 is 14 residues. Trimming stripped 3 bases from V and 2 bases from J, with 11 bases between. The CDR3 here is CSVDVTGTGNTIYF. The DNA of the CDR3 is TGCAGCGTTGATGTTACAGGGACTGGAAACACCATATATTTT.

The genes are TRBV7-2 and TRBJ2-7, with 8 bases identical to TRBD1. V trimming: 2 bases; J trimming: 4 bases; junction bases outside the gene matches: 7. Germline CDR1 is SGHTA and CDR2 is FQGNSA. The CDR3 covers 15 residues. DNA for the CDR3: TGTGCCAGCAGCTTACAAGGACAGGGTTGGTACGAGCAGTACTTC. Residues: CASSLQGQGWYEQYF.

This chain uses TRBV7-9 with TRBJ2-7, with 8 bases matching TRBD2. Germline trimming cut 10 bases from V and 4 bases from J; bases unmatched to any gene: 18. Germline CDR1 is SEHNR and CDR2 is FQNEAQ (reference sequence). The CDR3 has 16 amino acids. CDR3 sequence: CATTSGSSYEFYEQYF. CDR3 nucleotides: TGTGCCACCACGAGCGGGAGCTCATACGAGTTTTACGAGCAGTACTTC.

This chain uses TRBV5-1 with TRBJ1-1; D is perhaps TRBD1 (5 bases). Deletions cut 4 bases from V and 5 bases from J, with 15 bases between. CDR3 size: 14 residues. Germline CDR1 and CDR2: SGHRS and YFSETQ. The DNA for the CDR3 is TGCGCCAGCAGCGACGGACGGGGGGGTACTGAAGCTTTCTTT. This sequence encodes CASSDGRGGTEAFF.

The J gene is TRBJ1-1, the V gene TRBV5-4; perhaps TRBD1 as D (6 bases). The CDR3 covers 15 residues. The V gene lost 4 bases and the J gene lost 2 bases, with 15 bases spanning the gap. Germline loops: CDR1 SGHNT, CDR2 YYREEE (reference sequence). DNA for the CDR3: TGTGCCAGCAGCCCGGAGTGGGGGGGCAACACTGAAGCTTTCTTT. It translates to CASSPEWGGNTEAFF. Based on the CDR3 plus reference TRBV5-4 and TRBJ1-1, the full variable domain is ETGVTQSPTHLIKTRGQQVTLRCSSQSGHNTVSWYQQALGQGPQFIFQYYREEENGRGNFPPRFSGLQFPNYSSELNVNALELDDSALYLCASSPEWGGNTEAFFGQGTRLTVV.

This clone was counted a single time. The chain employs TRBV28 and TRBJ1-5; possible D gene TRBD1, 6 bases. This CDR3 spans 14 amino acids. V lost 7 bases to trimming and J lost 5 bases, with 15 bases between them. Germline CDR1 MDHEN, CDR2 SYDVKM. In DNA, the CDR3 is TGTGCCAGCAAGTCGGGGGGCAGGGATCAGCCCCAGCATTTT. Translating it yields CASKSGGRDQPQHF.

The rearrangement joins TRBV28 to TRBJ1-5; maybe TRBD1 (5 bases). Trimming took off 7 bases at V and 7 bases at J, with 23 bases between the two ends. Germline lookup yields CDR1 MDHEN and CDR2 SYDVKM. This CDR3 contains 16 residues. CDR3 amino acids: CASIGRGARNLQPQHF. The CDR3 DNA is TGTGCCAGCATTGGCCGCGGGGCGCGGAATCTCCAGCCCCAGCATTTT.

The gene calls are TRBV6-1 and TRBJ1-1; no definite D call. Germline CDR1 MNHNS, CDR2 SASEGT. The V end lost 7 bases, the J end lost 12 bases, and 18 bases lay between the germline ends. The CDR3 runs 12 residues. The CDR3, as DNA: TGTGCCAGCACCGTCAGTAGGCGGGTCCCTTTCTTT. Its protein is CASTVSRRVPFF.

The chain recombines TRBV5-1 with TRBJ2-3; 8 nucleotides align to TRBD2. Trimming cost V 0 bases and J 3 bases; bases outside gene matches: 15. Germline V gene data show CDR1 as SGHRS and CDR2 as YFSETQ. This CDR3 spans 19 amino acids. Written as DNA, the CDR3 is TGCGCCAGCAGCTTGGCCCTAAGACTAGCGACTAGAGGAACAGATACGCAGTATTTT. Translation: CASSLALRLATRGTDTQYF.

V and J are TRBV10-3 and TRBJ1-1; 7 positions match TRBD1. The CDR3 totals 13 residues. After removal of 6 bases from V and 5 bases from J, the junction contained 6 bases not matched to a gene. Germline V gene data show CDR1 as ENHRY and CDR2 as SYGVKD. The CDR3: CAISVATGTEAFF. In DNA, the CDR3 is TGTGCCATCAGCGTTGCGACAGGGACTGAAGCTTTCTTT.

The genes are TRBV19 and TRBJ1-2, with a tentative D call TRBD1 (5 bases). Germline V gene data show CDR1 as LNHDA and CDR2 as SQIVND (reference sequence). The CDR3 has 14 amino acids. Trimming took off 7 bases at V and 2 bases at J, with 14 bases between the two ends. The CDR3 here is CASTQTVMNYGYTF. The CDR3 nucleotides are TGTGCCAGTACCCAGACAGTCATGAACTATGGCTACACCTTC.

This clone is deemed medium-sized. The rearrangement links TRBV5-1 to TRBJ1-1; no reliable D call. The V end was cut by 3 bases, the J end by 8 bases, with 17 bases between. The CDR3 is 14 residues long. Germline lookup yields CDR1 SGHRS and CDR2 YFSETQ. The CDR3 bases are TGCGCCAGCAGCTGGTCCCTGTCAACGGGGGAAGCTTTCTTT. This codes for CASSWSLSTGEAFF.

This chain connects TRBV2 to TRBJ1-5; tentatively, D is TRBD1 (5 bases). This CDR3 is 15 amino acids long. Germline CDR1 is SNHLY and CDR2 is FYNNEI. V was cut by 5 bases and J by 5 bases, with 16 bases left in between. CDR3 in amino acids: CASSRTRRGYQPQHF. CDR3 DNA: TGTGCCAGCAGTCGCACCCGGAGGGGCTATCAGCCCCAGCATTTT.

The chain carries TRBV5-1 and TRBJ2-7, with 11 bases identical to TRBD2. CDR1 and CDR2 from the germline V gene are SGHRS and YFSETQ. CDR3 length: 18 residues. The V gene end was trimmed by 4 bases and the J gene end by 3 bases; junction bases not matched to a gene: 15. CDR3 in amino acids: CASSQGTSGSVRHYEQYF. In DNA form, the CDR3 reads TGCGCCAGCAGCCAGGGCACTAGCGGGAGCGTCCGCCACTACGAGCAGTACTTC.

The chain carries TRBV4-1 and TRBJ2-7; 10 bases align to TRBD1. V shed 0 bases and J 5 bases; nucleotides not matched to a gene: 13. Germline CDR1 is MGHRA and CDR2 is YSYEKL. The CDR3 sequence is 18 residues long. The CDR3 nucleotides read TGCGCCAGCAGCCAAGAAACTGCCGGGACAGGGGTTTTCCACGAGCAGTACTTC. Translated: CASSQETAGTGVFHEQYF.